This T cell receptor beta chain was retrieved from a study of blood T cell repertoires in COVID-19. Across the whole study: Acute and convalescent COVID-19 samples came from the United States, Italy and Spain. In each case, the material was cDNA or gDNA derived from T cells, B-cell-depleted T cells, or PBMCs.

Trimming removed 2 bases at V and 1 base at J, with 9 bases between. The CDR3 runs 15 residues. Germline CDR1 and CDR2: SGHTA and FQGNSA. Per the authors' pipeline: Amplification of reference gene primers was used by the study to estimate nucleated cell counts. Some clones are missing from TCRdb's copy, which holds only in-frame ones; the method was immunoSEQ multiplex PCR. That table supplies the V and J calls and clone size; D and trimming were determined from the DNA. The sample has around 150,000 clones, around 90% seen once. Sequencing was carried out using peripheral blood. The sequence was obtained from a man aged 60-69 years with acute or convalescent COVID-19. The V gene is TRBV7-2, the J gene TRBJ2-4; D possibly corresponds to TRBD1 (5 bases). The CDR3 DNA follows: TGTGCCAGCAGCTTATATCAGGGCGCCAAAAACATTCAGTACTTC. The encoded protein is CASSLYQGAKNIQYF.